Included here is one T cell receptor beta chain sequence, with context. Its antigen is unknown. The data were obtained in a study of T cells in localized non-small cell lung cancer. Broader study findings: The tumor had only one region sequenced, so heterogeneity remains possible. The appearance of a median 57 of the top 100 tumor clones was seen in adjacent lung.

TCRdb keeps only in-frame clones here, not all; method: immunoSEQ multiplex PCR. The sample has about 59,000 clones, approximately 89% seen once. Germline lookup yields CDR1 SEHNR and CDR2 FQNEAQ (reference sequence). V was trimmed by 4 bases and J by 2 bases, leaving 11 bases between them. The CDR3 loop spans 14 amino acids. The source is a man aged 40 to 69 with stage I lung adenocarcinoma. The material was peripheral blood, obtained before any cancer treatment. This chain joins TRBV7-9 and TRBJ2-5, with D possibly matching TRBD2 (6 bases). The CDR3 coding sequence is TGTGCCAGCAGCTCCTCGGGGGTTCAAGAGACCCAGTACTTC. Translated: CASSSSGVQETQYF.